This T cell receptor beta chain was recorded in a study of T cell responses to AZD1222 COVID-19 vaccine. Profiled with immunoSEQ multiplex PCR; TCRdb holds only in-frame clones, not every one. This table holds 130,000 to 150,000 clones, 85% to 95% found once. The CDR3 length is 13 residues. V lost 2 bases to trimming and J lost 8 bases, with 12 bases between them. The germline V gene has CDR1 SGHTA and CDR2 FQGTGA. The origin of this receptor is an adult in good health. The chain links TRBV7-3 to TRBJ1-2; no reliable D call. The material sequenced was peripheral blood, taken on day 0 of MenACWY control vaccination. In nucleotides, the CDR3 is TGTGCCAGCAGCTTACGGCCGGAAGGCGGCTACACCTTC. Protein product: CASSLRPEGGYTF.